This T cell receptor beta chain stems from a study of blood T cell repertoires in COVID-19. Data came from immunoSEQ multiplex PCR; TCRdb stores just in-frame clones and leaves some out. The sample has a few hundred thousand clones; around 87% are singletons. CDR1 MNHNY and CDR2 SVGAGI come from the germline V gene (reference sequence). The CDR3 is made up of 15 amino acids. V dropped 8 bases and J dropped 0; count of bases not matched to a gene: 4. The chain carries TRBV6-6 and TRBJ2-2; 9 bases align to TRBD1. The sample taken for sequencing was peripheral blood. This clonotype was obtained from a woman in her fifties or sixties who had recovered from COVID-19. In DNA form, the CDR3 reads TGTGCCAGCGCGAGGGACAGGGCGAACACCGGGGAGCTGTTTTTT. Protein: CASARDRANTGELFF.